A single sample is the source of the 20 T cell receptor beta chains below, sequenced in a study of blood T cell repertoires in COVID-19. This table comes from immunoSEQ multiplex PCR, and its TCRdb copy is limited to in-frame clones, with some not included. Here the sample spans 25,000 to 35,000 clones, approximately 72% being singletons. Input material: peripheral blood. Receptors were obtained from a man older than 75 with acute or convalescent COVID-19.

This clone was found a few times. This chain joins TRBV7-9 and TRBJ1-2; unclear D gene. CDR3 size: 13 residues. The ends were cut back, 2 bases at V and 3 bases at J, with 7 bases in the middle. CDR1 is SEHNR, CDR2 FQNEAQ, per germline (reference sequence). CDR3 DNA sequence: TGTGCCAGCAGCTTAAGTCGGGACTATGGCTACACCTTC. This gives the protein CASSLSRDYGYTF.

The V and J genes are TRBV19 and TRBJ1-4, with 9 bases matching TRBD1. This CDR3 is 14 amino acids long. The trim removed 6 bases at V and 8 bases at J, leaving 7 bases unmatched. Germline V CDR1 and CDR2: LNHDA, SQIVND (reference sequence). The CDR3 DNA sequence: TGTGCCAGTAGCGTGATTACAGGGGGCGAAAAACTGTTTTTT. Translation: CASSVITGGEKLFF. The variable domain in full, with the rest retrieved from reference TRBV19 and TRBJ1-4, is DGGITQSPKYLFRKEGQNVTLSCEQNLNHDAMYWYRQDPGQGLRLIYYSQIVNDFQKGDIAEGYSVSREKKESFPLTVTSAQKNPTAFYLCASSVITGGEKLFFGSGTQLSVL.

The chain links TRBV30 to TRBJ1-2, with 10 nucleotides matching TRBD1. The J segment lost 3 bases and the V segment lost 3 bases, leaving 4 bases of the junction unmatched. This CDR3 region has 14 residues. CDR1 and CDR2 (germline): GTSNPN, SVGIG (reference sequence). Here the CDR3 reads CAWRTGTGDYGYTF. The DNA for the CDR3 is TGTGCCTGGAGGACCGGGACAGGGGACTATGGCTACACCTTC. Filled out from reference TRBV30 and TRBJ1-2, the complete variable domain reads SQTIHQWPATLVQPVGSPLSLECTVEGTSNPNLYWYRQAAGRGLQLLFYSVGIGQISSEVPQNLSASRPQDRQFILSSKKLLLSDSGFYLCAWRTGTGDYGYTFGSGTRLTVV.

The chain has TRBV14 and TRBJ1-2; D remains ambiguous. The CDR3 consists of 14 residues. Germline V gives CDR1 SGHDN, CDR2 FVKESK. V was cut by 1 base and J by 3 bases, with 9 bases left in between. CDR3 region: CASSQGNSHYGYTF. The CDR3 DNA reads as TGTGCCAGCAGCCAAGGTAACAGTCACTATGGCTACACCTTC.

This rearrangement joins TRBV15 to TRBJ2-2, with 11 bases identical to TRBD1. The CDR3 is made up of 14 amino acids. Trimming removed 8 bases from V and 2 bases from J; junction bases left unmatched: 1. Germline lookup yields CDR1 LNHNV and CDR2 YYDKDF (reference sequence). CDR3 in amino acids: CATGQGANTGELFF. The DNA of the CDR3 is TGTGCCACCGGACAGGGGGCCAACACCGGGGAGCTGTTTTTT.

V and J are TRBV3-1 (or the pseudogene TRBV3-2) and TRBJ1-3; weak D call: TRBD1 (5 bases). This CDR3 has 14 residues. From germline, CDR1 is LGHDT and CDR2 YNNKEL (reference sequence). V was trimmed by 7 bases and J by 3 bases, leaving 13 bases between them. The CDR3 loop reads CASTRRGSGNTIYF. For the CDR3, the DNA is TGTGCCAGCACCCGGAGGGGTAGTGGAAACACCATATATTTT.

The J gene is TRBJ1-2, the V gene TRBV6-2 or TRBV6-3, with 10 bases that match TRBD1. The CDR3 totals 16 residues. Germline CDR1 reads MNHEY; CDR2 reads SVGEGT. Trimming took 5 bases from V and 8 from J; bases not matched to a gene: 14. Here the CDR3 reads CASSIRDRGFRRGYTF. CDR3 coding DNA: TGTGCCAGCAGTATCCGGGACAGGGGTTTTCGGCGCGGCTACACCTTC.

The rearrangement links TRBV5-8 to TRBJ2-7; 9 nucleotides line up with TRBD1. CDR1 is SGHTS, CDR2 YDEGEE, per germline. This CDR3 has 16 amino acids. Unmatched junction bases numbered 9, after V lost 1 base and J lost 4 bases. Here the CDR3 DNA reads TGTGCCAGCAGCTTGAACTGGGACAGGGAGGCGTACGAGCAGTACTTC. Translation: CASSLNWDREAYEQYF.

The CDR3 DNA reads as TGTGCCAGCAGCTTTGACAGGGAACGAACAGATACGCAGTATTTT. This sequence encodes CASSFDRERTDTQYF. J is TRBJ2-3 and V is TRBV11-1, with TRBD1 identical over 7 bases. The CDR3 length is 15 residues. The germline V gene encodes CDR1 SGHAT and CDR2 FQDESV (reference sequence). J was trimmed by 3 bases and V by 3 bases; bases with no gene match: 6.

The CDR3 region has the DNA TGTGCCAGCAGTCGACAGGGCGAAAGCTATGGCTACACCTTC. This encodes CASSRQGESYGYTF. V is TRBV2 and J is TRBJ1-2; TRBD1 aligns across 7 bases. CDR1 is SNHLY, CDR2 FYNNEI, per germline. The CDR3 consists of 14 residues. Unmatched junction bases numbered 7, after V lost 5 bases and J lost 4 bases.

This chain uses TRBV20-1 with TRBJ2-1; the D gene is possibly TRBD1 (6 bases). The V gene's germline CDR1 is DFQATT and CDR2 SNEGSKA (reference sequence). The CDR3 sequence is 13 residues long. V was cut by 3 bases and J by 5 bases, with 11 bases left in between. The CDR3: CSASPDSDNEQFF. The DNA of the CDR3 is TGCAGTGCTAGTCCGGACAGTGACAATGAGCAGTTCTTC.

The V gene is TRBV29-1, the J gene TRBJ2-1; D unresolved. The germline CDR1 and CDR2 sequences are SQVTM and ANQGSEA. The CDR3 extends over 12 amino acids. Between the trimmed V and J ends, which lost 3 bases and 1 base, there was a span of 4 bases. The CDR3 nucleotides are TGCAGCGTTGACCATTCCTACAATGAGCAGTTCTTC. It specifies CSVDHSYNEQFF.

The chain uses TRBV7-9 and TRBJ1-2, with D unresolved. The CDR3 totals 14 residues. Per the germline V gene, CDR1 is SEHNR and CDR2 is FQNEAQ (reference sequence). Trimming left V 1 base short and J 8 bases short, with 14 bases between. The CDR3 here is CASSLEAPRKGYTF. The CDR3 nucleotides are TGTGCCAGCAGCTTAGAGGCCCCGAGGAAAGGCTACACCTTC.

The V gene is TRBV7-9, the J gene TRBJ1-1; D is perhaps TRBD1 (6 bases). The CDR3 loop spans 17 amino acids. Germline V gene data show CDR1 as SEHNR and CDR2 as FQNEAQ (reference sequence). Trimming took off 0 bases at V and 2 bases at J, with 16 bases between the two ends. As DNA, the CDR3 is TGTGCCAGCAGCTTAGCGCTCTCTAGGGGGGGTAACACTGAAGCTTTCTTT. Translation: CASSLALSRGGNTEAFF.

The J gene is TRBJ1-2, the V gene TRBV18, with a possible D match to TRBD1 (6 bases). The CDR3 is made up of 12 amino acids. Trimming took off 8 bases at V and 4 bases at J, with 11 bases between the two ends. CDR1 KGHSH and CDR2 LQKENI come from the germline V gene. Here the CDR3 reads CASTGSGYGYTF. Written as DNA, the CDR3 is TGTGCCAGCACAGGGTCTGGCTATGGCTACACCTTC.

DNA of the CDR3: TGCGCCAGCAGGTCCACTGCAGGCCGAGAGACCCAGTACTTC. Its protein product is CASRSTAGRETQYF. V and J are TRBV5-1 and TRBJ2-5; D unclear. Trimming cost V 5 bases and J 4 bases, with 15 bases left between them. In germline, CDR1 is SGHRS, CDR2 YFSETQ. This CDR3 contains 14 residues.

V is TRBV11-2 and J is TRBJ1-1; the D gene is possibly TRBD1 (5 bases). Germline-derived CDR1 and CDR2 are SGHAT and FQNNGV. Trimming stripped 5 bases from V and 4 bases from J, with 11 bases between. CDR3 length: 13 amino acids. The CDR3: CASSLGQITEAFF. CDR3 in DNA: TGTGCCAGCAGCCTAGGACAAATCACTGAAGCTTTCTTT. Full variable domain (outside the CDR3, taken from reference TRBV11-2 and TRBJ1-1): EAGVAQSPRYKIIEKRQSVAFWCNPISGHATLYWYQQILGQGPKLLIQFQNNGVVDDSQLPKDRFSAERLKGVDSTLKIQPAKLEDSAVYLCASSLGQITEAFFGQGTRLTVV.

This chain links TRBV15 with TRBJ2-1; D might be TRBD2 (6 bases). The CDR3 has 15 residues. Germline V CDR1 and CDR2: LNHNV, YYDKDF (reference sequence). V was cut by 1 base and J by 0 bases, with 7 bases left in between. The CDR3 DNA sequence: TGTGCCACCAGCAGAGCCGGGGGCTCCTACAATGAGCAGTTCTTC. It is translated as CATSRAGGSYNEQFF.

The CDR3 sequence is CASSSSGGSTDTQYF. CDR3 bases: TGCGCCAGCAGTTCTAGCGGGGGGAGCACAGATACGCAGTATTTT. This chain connects TRBV5-1 to TRBJ2-3; 11 bases are a match to TRBD2. The CDR3 is 15 residues long. V shed 5 bases, J shed 0 bases, and the junction held 2 bases outside the gene matches. Germline V gene sequence: CDR1 SGHRS, CDR2 YFSETQ.

This chain links TRBV2 with TRBJ1-2; TRBD1 matches at 9 bases. This CDR3 contains 15 residues. J was trimmed by 8 bases and V by 6 bases; bases with no gene match: 13. Germline V gene lookup returns CDR1 SNHLY and CDR2 FYNNEI. The CDR3 DNA sequence: TGTGCCAGCAGCGCAAATCTACAGGGGGCAGGGGGCTACACCTTC. The encoded protein is CASSANLQGAGGYTF.